This T cell receptor beta chain derives from a study of cytomegalovirus exposure and HLA in healthy donors. V gave up 5 bases and J gave up 3 bases; unmatched junction bases: 11. The germline V gene has CDR1 SGHTS and CDR2 YDEGEE. The CDR3 sequence is 16 residues long. PCR was performed using 60 Vbeta and 13 Jbeta primers. Measured with immunoSEQ multiplex PCR; TCRdb has only the in-frame clones, and not every one. Altogether more than 100,000 clones are present, roughly 80% being singletons, with the ten largest covering about 1.5%. The clonotype was recovered from a man between 35 and 55 years old in good health and CMV-seronegative. Sample: PBMCs. This chain joins TRBV5-8 and TRBJ2-7, with TRBD1 matching 10 bases. CDR3 loop: CASRRAGTGVRYEQYF. CDR3 in DNA: TGTGCCAGCAGGCGGGCCGGGACAGGGGTTCGCTACGAGCAGTACTTC.